This entry concerns a single T cell receptor (beta chain). Antigen unknown. The data belong to a study of post-analysis software for immune sequencing data. The overall study: The courses of disease that were included comprised relapsing-remitting, secondary progressive and progressive-relapsing multiple sclerosis. Points from the study as a whole: Strong co-clustering by F measure linked samples that shared a preparation batch. Controls significantly exceeded multiple sclerosis patients in normalized Chao1 diversity.

Unique molecular identifiers were carried by the TCR beta cDNA libraries. From the PCR reads, TCRdb called clonotypes with MiXCR, one entry per CDR3 protein. This table holds hundreds of thousands of distinct CDR3 sequences, around 27% found once. The sample consisted of blood. The sequence was obtained from a girl aged 5-17 years with multiple sclerosis.

CDR3 loop: CASSLVLGWETQYF. CDR3 nucleotides: TGTGCCAGCAGCTTAGTACTCGGGTGGGAGACCCAGTACTTC. The rearrangement joins TRBV7-2 to TRBJ2-5; D call uncertain. Germline V gene lookup returns CDR1 SGHTA and CDR2 FQGNSA. The V and J ends lost 1 base and 5 bases respectively, with 11 bases between them. CDR3 length: 14 amino acids.